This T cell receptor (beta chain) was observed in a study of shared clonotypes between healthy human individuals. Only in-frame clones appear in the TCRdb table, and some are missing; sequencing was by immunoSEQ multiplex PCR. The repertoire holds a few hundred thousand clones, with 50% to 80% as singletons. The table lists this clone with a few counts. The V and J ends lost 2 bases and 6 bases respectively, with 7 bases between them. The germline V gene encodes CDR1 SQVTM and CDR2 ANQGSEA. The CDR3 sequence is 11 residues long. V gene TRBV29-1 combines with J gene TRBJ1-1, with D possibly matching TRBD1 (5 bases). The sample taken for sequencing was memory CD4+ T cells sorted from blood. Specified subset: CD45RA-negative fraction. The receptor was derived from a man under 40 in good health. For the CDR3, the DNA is TGCAGCGTTGAAAAAGGGGCTGAAGCTTTCTTT. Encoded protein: CSVEKGAEAFF. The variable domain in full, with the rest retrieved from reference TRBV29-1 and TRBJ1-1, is SAVISQKPSRDICQRGTSLTIQCQVDSQVTMMFWYRQQPGQSLTLIATANQGSEATYESGFVIDKFPISRPNLTFSTLTVSNMSPEDSSIYLCSVEKGAEAFFGQGTRLTVV.